The clone carrying this T cell receptor beta chain was found once. Random-hexamer reverse transcription was applied to about 0.45 to 1 ug RNA. Amplification of TCR beta CDR3 by immunoSEQ multiplex PCR spanned 54 Vbeta and 13 Jbeta. A single record per CDR3 protein comes from TCRdb applying MiXCR to the immunoSEQ multiplex PCR reads. The table shows some 220,000 distinct CDR3 sequences, with 95% occurring only once. This specimen comes from a study of CD8 T cells in Susac syndrome. Trimming left V 2 bases short and J 6 bases short, with 8 bases between. CDR3 length equals 13 residues. Germline values: CDR1 SEHNR, CDR2 FQNEAQ (reference sequence). The multiple sclerosis controls were treatment-naive patients, and their relapsing-remitting disease was stable or active. TEMRA cells underwent FACS enrichment and CD8+ and CD4+ T cells underwent negative isolation.

This chain uses TRBV7-9 with TRBJ1-5, with unresolved D. Material: CD4+ T cells from PBMCs. The sequence derives from a human donor with multiple sclerosis. The CDR3 DNA reads TGTGCCAGCAGCTTAAGCCCCGGTCAGCCCCAGCATTTT. Protein product: CASSLSPGQPQHF. The full variable domain, in which reference TRBV7-9 and TRBJ1-5 provide the parts outside the CDR3, is DTGVSQNPRHKITKRGQNVTFRCDPISEHNRLYWYRQTLGQGPEFLTYFQNEAQLEKSRLLSDRFSAERPKGSFSTLEIQRTEQGDSAMYLCASSLSPGQPQHFGDGTRLSIL.